This T cell receptor beta chain was captured in a study of blood T cell repertoires in COVID-19. Seattle patients were enrolled during active infection and followed longitudinally. Sequencing used immunoSEQ multiplex PCR; TCRdb keeps in-frame clones, though not all of them. The table shows roughly 340,000 clones, with roughly 90% occurring only once. The sequence derives from a woman in her twenties or thirties with COVID-19, enrolled during active disease. The sequencing sample was made of peripheral blood.

As DNA, the CDR3 is TGTGCCAGCAGCTTGGCTTTGCGCGAGCAGTACGTC. Its translation: CASSLALREQYV. This chain uses TRBV5-6 with TRBJ2-7; D unclear. Per germline, CDR1 SGHDT and CDR2 YYEEEE. Trimming stripped 0 bases from V and 6 bases from J, with 7 bases between. The CDR3 has 12 residues.